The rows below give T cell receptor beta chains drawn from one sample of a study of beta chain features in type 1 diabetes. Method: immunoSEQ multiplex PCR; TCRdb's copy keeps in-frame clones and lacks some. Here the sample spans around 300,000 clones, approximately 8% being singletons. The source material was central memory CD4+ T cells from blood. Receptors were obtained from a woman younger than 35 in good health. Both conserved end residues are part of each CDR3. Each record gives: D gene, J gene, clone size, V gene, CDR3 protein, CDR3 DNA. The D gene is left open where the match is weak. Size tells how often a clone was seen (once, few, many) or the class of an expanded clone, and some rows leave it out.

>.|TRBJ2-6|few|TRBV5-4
CASSRGASGANVLTF
TGCGCCAGCAGCCGGGGGGCCTCTGGGGCCAACGTCCTGACTTTC
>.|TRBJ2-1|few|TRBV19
CASRKALYNEQFF
TGTGCCAGTCGAAAGGCCCTGTACAATGAGCAGTTCTTC
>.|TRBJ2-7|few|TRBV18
CASSPAPGRVGSYEQYF
TGTGCCAGCTCACCCGCCCCCGGCAGGGTGGGTTCCTACGAGCAGTACTTC
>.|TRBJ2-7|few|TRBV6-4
CASSPGMSSYEQYF
TGTGCCAGCAGTCCCGGGATGAGCTCCTACGAGCAGTACTTC
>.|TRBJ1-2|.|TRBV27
CASSPQGPNYGYTF
TGTGCCAGCAGTCCTCAGGGTCCAAACTATGGCTACACCTTC
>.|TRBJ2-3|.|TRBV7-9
CASSPPSTDTQYF
TGTGCCAGCAGCCCACCTAGCACAGATACGCAGTATTTT
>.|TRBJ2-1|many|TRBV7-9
CASTWVGNEQFF
TGTGCCAGCACCTGGGTAGGGAATGAGCAGTTCTTC
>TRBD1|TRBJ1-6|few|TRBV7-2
CASSRGTGGRSPLHF
TGTGCCAGCAGCCGAGGGACAGGGGGACGGTCACCCCTCCACTTT
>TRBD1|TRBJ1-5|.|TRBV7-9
CASSLYKGTARELPQHF
TGTGCCAGCAGCTTATATAAGGGGACAGCCAGGGAGCTGCCCCAGCATTTT
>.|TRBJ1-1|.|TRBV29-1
CSVTTRLGQAFF
TGCAGCGTAACTACGAGACTCGGCCAAGCTTTCTTT
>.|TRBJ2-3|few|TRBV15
CATSRGTPLPRDTQYF
TGTGCCACCAGCAGAGGAACCCCACTCCCTAGAGATACGCAGTATTTT
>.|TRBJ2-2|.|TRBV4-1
CASSHRVTNTGELFF
TGCGCCAGCAGCCATAGGGTTACGAACACCGGGGAGCTGTTTTTT
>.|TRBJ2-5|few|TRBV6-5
CASSYMGFQETQYF
TGTGCCAGCAGTTACATGGGGTTCCAAGAGACCCAGTACTTC
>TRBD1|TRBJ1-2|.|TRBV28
CASRFEGAGYGYTF
TGTGCCAGCAGGTTCGAGGGGGCGGGCTATGGCTACACCTTC
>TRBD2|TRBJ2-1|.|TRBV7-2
CASRRGGRLIEQFF
TGTGCCAGCAGACGCGGGGGGCGGTTAATTGAGCAGTTCTTC
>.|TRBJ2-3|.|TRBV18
CASSSSSTDTQYF
TGTGCCAGCTCAAGTTCCAGCACAGATACGCAGTATTTT
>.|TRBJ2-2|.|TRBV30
CAWIQGNTGELFF
TGTGCCTGGATACAGGGGAACACCGGGGAGCTGTTTTTT
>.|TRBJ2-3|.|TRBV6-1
CASSVAGSTDTQYF
TGTGCCAGCAGTGTAGCTGGAAGCACAGATACGCAGTATTTT
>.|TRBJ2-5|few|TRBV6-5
CASSRTTEKTQYF
TGTGCCAGCAGCCGGACAACGGAAAAGACCCAGTACTTC
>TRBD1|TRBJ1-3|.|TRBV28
CASRFGTVALINTIYF
TGTGCCAGCAGATTTGGGACAGTCGCCCTGATCAACACCATATATTTT
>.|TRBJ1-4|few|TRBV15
CATSRDMVAEKLFF
TGTGCCACCAGCAGAGATATGGTGGCTGAAAAACTGTTTTTT
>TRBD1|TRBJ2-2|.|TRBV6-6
CASSYPRTGNTGELFF
TGTGCCAGCAGTTACCCAAGGACAGGGAACACCGGGGAGCTGTTTTTT
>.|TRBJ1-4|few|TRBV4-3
CASRRDTHEKLFF
TGCGCCAGCCGGAGGGACACACATGAAAAACTGTTTTTT
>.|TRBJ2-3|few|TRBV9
CASSAWGGTDTQYF
TGTGCCAGCAGCGCTTGGGGGGGCACAGATACGCAGTATTTT
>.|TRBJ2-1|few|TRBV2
CASSEGGWSSYNEQFF
TGTGCCAGCAGTGAAGGCGGCTGGAGCTCCTACAATGAGCAGTTCTTC
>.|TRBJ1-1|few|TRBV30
CAWSPLATEAFF
TGTGCCTGGAGCCCGTTGGCCACTGAAGCTTTCTTT
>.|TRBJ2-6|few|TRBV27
CASSKPGPGYSGANVLTF
TGTGCCAGCAGTAAACCCGGGCCAGGATACTCTGGGGCCAACGTCCTGACTTTC
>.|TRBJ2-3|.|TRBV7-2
CASSLGFLGDTQYF
TGTGCCAGCAGCTTGGGATTCTTGGGAGATACGCAGTATTTT
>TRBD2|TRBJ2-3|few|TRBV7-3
CASSLLAGVDTQYF
TGTGCCAGCAGCTTACTAGCGGGGGTAGATACGCAGTATTTT
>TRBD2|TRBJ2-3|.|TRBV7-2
CASSTLAGTTDTQYF
TGTGCCAGCAGCACGTTAGCGGGGACTACAGATACGCAGTATTTT
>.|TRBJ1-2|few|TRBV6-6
CASSYSKDGYTF
TGTGCCAGCAGTTACTCTAAGGATGGCTACACCTTC
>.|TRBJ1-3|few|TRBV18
CASAEAQGNTIYF
TGTGCCAGCGCTGAAGCCCAGGGAAACACCATATATTTT
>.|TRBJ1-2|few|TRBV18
CASSLDGNYGYTF
TGTGCCAGCTCACTCGACGGGAACTATGGCTACACCTTC
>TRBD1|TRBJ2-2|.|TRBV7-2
CASSLVGRDRGRTGELFF
TGTGCCAGCAGCTTAGTAGGCCGGGACAGGGGGCGCACCGGGGAGCTGTTTTTT
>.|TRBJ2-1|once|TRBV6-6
CASSYSGNEQFF
TGTGCCAGCAGTTACTCGGGGAATGAGCAGTTCTTC
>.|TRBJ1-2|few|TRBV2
CASSFGGTDGYTF
TGTGCCAGCAGTTTCGGGGGAACGGATGGCTACACCTTC
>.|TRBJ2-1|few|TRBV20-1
CSARGGQGRFF
TGCAGTGCTAGAGGCGGGCAGGGGAGGTTCTTC
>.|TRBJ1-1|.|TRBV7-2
CASSLGRLNTEALF
TGTGCCAGCAGCTTAGGGCGGTTGAACACTGAAGCTCTCTTT
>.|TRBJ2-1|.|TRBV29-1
CSVEKVSYNEQFF
TGCAGCGTTGAAAAGGTTTCCTACAATGAGCAGTTCTTC
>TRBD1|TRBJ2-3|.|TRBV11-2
CASSPEEEDRASTDTQYF
TGTGCCAGCAGCCCCGAGGAGGAGGACAGGGCGTCGACAGATACGCAGTATTTT
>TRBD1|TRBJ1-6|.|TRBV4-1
CASSRPGSNRGLGNSPLHF
TGCGCCAGCAGCCGGCCGGGGTCGAACAGGGGGCTGGGAAATTCACCCCTCCACTTT
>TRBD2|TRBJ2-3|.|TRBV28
CASINSGGIRDTQYF
TGTGCCAGCATCAATAGCGGGGGGATAAGAGATACGCAGTATTTT
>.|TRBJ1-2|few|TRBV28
CASIQNYGYTF
TGTGCCAGCATACAGAACTATGGCTACACCTTC
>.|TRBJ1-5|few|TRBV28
CASSLGRRGQPQHF
TGTGCCAGCAGTTTGGGCAGGAGAGGTCAGCCCCAGCATTTT
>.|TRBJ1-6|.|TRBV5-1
CASSLAPDSPLHF
TGCGCCAGCAGCTTGGCCCCTGATTCACCCCTCCACTTT
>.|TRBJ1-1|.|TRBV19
CASSAGVAMNTEAFF
TGTGCCAGTAGTGCGGGCGTTGCAATGAACACTGAAGCTTTCTTT
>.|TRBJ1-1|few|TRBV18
CASSPTSTAQFTEAFF
TGTGCCAGCTCACCGACTTCGACAGCTCAGTTCACTGAAGCTTTCTTT
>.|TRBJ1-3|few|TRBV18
CASSPLREVVSGNTIYF
TGTGCCAGCTCACCACTGAGGGAGGTCGTCTCTGGAAACACCATATATTTT
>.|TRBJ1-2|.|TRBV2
CASSGTANYGYTF
TGTGCCAGCAGTGGGACAGCGAACTATGGCTACACCTTC
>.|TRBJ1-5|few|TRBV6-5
CASRDSNQPQHF
TGTGCCAGCAGAGATAGCAATCAGCCCCAGCATTTT